These 15 T cell receptor beta chains share one sample of origin, sequenced in a study of blood T cell repertoires in COVID-19. Profiled with immunoSEQ multiplex PCR; TCRdb holds only in-frame clones, not every one. The table has fewer than 350,000 clones, roughly 87% seen once. The sequencing input was PBMCs or T cells enriched from blood (not recorded which). These receptors all come from a woman between 25 and 40 years old who had recovered from COVID-19.

This chain joins TRBV25-1 and TRBJ2-3; D is possibly TRBD2 (6 bases). This CDR3 is built from 17 residues. V lost 4 bases to trimming and J lost 0 bases, with 17 bases between them. Per the germline V gene, CDR1 is MGHDK and CDR2 is SYGVNS. CDR3 nucleotide sequence: TGTGCCAGCAGTGCCTCCCCGGGACTGGCTAGCACAGATACGCAGTATTTT. Its translation is CASSASPGLASTDTQYF.

CDR3 protein: CASKDVTGGAYYEQYF. DNA of the CDR3: TGTGCCAGCAAAGACGTAACAGGGGGCGCCTACTACGAGCAGTACTTC. The J gene is TRBJ2-7, the V gene TRBV2; TRBD1 aligns across 9 bases. Germline CDR1 and CDR2: SNHLY and FYNNEI. This CDR3 comprises 16 residues. Trimming took 7 bases from V and 3 from J; bases not matched to a gene: 13.

The chain is built from TRBV9 and TRBJ2-7; 8 nucleotides agree with TRBD2. The ends lost 0 bases at V and 2 bases at J; junction bases unmatched: 7. Germline V gene lookup returns CDR1 SGDLS and CDR2 YYNGEE. There are 16 residues in the CDR3. The CDR3 loop is CASSVGSSGLAYEQYF. Written as DNA, the CDR3 is TGTGCCAGCAGCGTAGGCTCTAGCGGGCTCGCCTACGAGCAGTACTTC.

The chain combines TRBV6-5 with TRBJ1-1; 9 nucleotides line up with TRBD1. The CDR3 is 12 residues long. J lost 7 bases, V lost 8 bases, and 5 bases had no gene match. Germline lookup yields CDR1 MNHEY and CDR2 SVGAGI. CDR3 in amino acids: CASQRTGVEAFF. CDR3 nucleotide sequence: TGTGCCAGCCAACGGACAGGGGTTGAAGCTTTCTTT.

The chain has TRBV18 and TRBJ2-5, with 7 nucleotides matching TRBD1. The length of the CDR3 is 13 residues. Germline V gives CDR1 KGHSH, CDR2 LQKENI. Losses at the gene ends were 6 bases for V and 5 bases for J; bases not matched to a gene: 6. CDR3 protein: CASSGQQTETQYF. The CDR3, as DNA: TGTGCCAGCTCGGGACAGCAGACGGAGACCCAGTACTTC.

For the CDR3, the DNA is TGTGCCAGCAGCCTTGGTGTCGGGACAGGGGCCTACGAGCAGTACTTC. Protein product: CASSLGVGTGAYEQYF. The V gene is TRBV3-1 (or the pseudogene TRBV3-2), the J gene TRBJ2-7; TRBD1 matches at 10 bases. This CDR3 spans 16 amino acids. CDR1 and CDR2 from the germline V gene are LGHDT and YNNKEL (reference sequence). Germline trimming cut 4 bases from V and 2 bases from J; bases unmatched to any gene: 8.

The chain combines TRBV10-3 with TRBJ1-5; D unclear. The CDR3 covers 13 residues. The germline V and J ends were trimmed by 8 bases and 4 bases, with 12 bases remaining between them. Germline V lookup: CDR1 ENHRY, CDR2 SYGVKD. The chain's CDR3 is CAIRSGLNQPQHF. The CDR3 DNA reads as TGTGCCATCCGATCCGGGTTGAATCAGCCCCAGCATTTT.

The rearrangement joins TRBV5-1 to TRBJ2-5; 9 bases are shared with TRBD2. CDR3 length: 16 residues. Germline V gene lookup returns CDR1 SGHRS and CDR2 YFSETQ. Trimming took 0 bases from V and 1 from J; bases not matched to a gene: 4. The CDR3 reads CASSLAAGGGQETQYF. CDR3 coding DNA: TGCGCCAGCAGCTTGGCAGCGGGAGGTGGCCAAGAGACCCAGTACTTC.

V usage is TRBV4-3 and J usage is TRBJ1-5; possible D gene TRBD1, 5 bases. This CDR3 comprises 15 residues. V lost 0 bases and J lost 0, with 6 bases in between. From germline, CDR1 is LGHNA and CDR2 YSLEER. The CDR3 nucleotides are TGCGCCAGCAGCCAAGACGGGGGTAGCAATCAGCCCCAGCATTTT. It encodes CASSQDGGSNQPQHF.

This chain connects TRBV2 to TRBJ2-7; possibly TRBD2 for D (5 bases). Germline values: CDR1 SNHLY, CDR2 FYNNEI. V gave up 6 bases and J gave up 2 bases, with 8 bases separating them. This CDR3 region has 12 residues. The CDR3 DNA follows: TGTGCCAGCAGGGGAGCTCCCTACGAGCAGTACTTC. Translating it yields CASRGAPYEQYF.

The V and J genes are TRBV28 and TRBJ1-5; 8 bases match TRBD1. With V trimmed by 5 bases and J by 6 bases, 3 bases remained unmatched. Germline V CDR1 and CDR2: MDHEN, SYDVKM. CDR3 length equals 13 residues. CDR3 sequence reads: CASSPGGVQPQHF. The CDR3 coding sequence is TGTGCCAGCAGTCCAGGGGGCGTTCAGCCCCAGCATTTT.

This chain connects TRBV2 to TRBJ1-1; perhaps TRBD1 as D (5 bases). The CDR3 spans 12 residues. V was pared by 8 bases and J by 2 bases, with 9 bases between. Germline-derived CDR1 and CDR2 are SNHLY and FYNNEI. The CDR3 DNA follows: TGTGCCAGCCGCGACAGAAACACTGAAGCTTTCTTT. It encodes CASRDRNTEAFF.

The rearrangement uses TRBV4-1 and TRBJ2-3; a weak D match, TRBD2 (5 bases). Germline values: CDR1 MGHRA, CDR2 YSYEKL. The V end was cut by 2 bases, the J end by 3 bases, with 9 bases between. CDR3 length equals 14 residues. The CDR3 region is CASSQLARTDTQYF. CDR3 sequence (DNA): TGCGCCAGCAGCCAACTAGCAAGGACAGATACGCAGTATTTT.

The chain employs TRBV5-1 and TRBJ2-1; TRBD1 is a possible D gene (5 bases). Germline-derived CDR1 and CDR2 are SGHRS and YFSETQ. This CDR3 contains 12 residues. The V end was cut by 10 bases, the J end by 1 base, with 9 bases between. Here the CDR3 DNA reads TGCGCCGGGCAGGGATCCTACAATGAGCAGTTCTTC. Translation gives CAGQGSYNEQFF.

V is TRBV10-3 and J is TRBJ1-3; a possible D gene is TRBD1 (6 bases). CDR1 is ENHRY, CDR2 SYGVKD, per germline. The CDR3 runs to 14 residues. V lost 6 bases and J 4 bases, leaving 13 bases between the germline ends. CDR3 loop: CAIRGDTGGNTIYF. In nucleotides, the CDR3 is TGTGCCATCAGGGGGGACACCGGAGGAAACACCATATATTTT.